Sequencing of this T cell receptor (beta chain) was carried out in a study of radiation and T cells in renal cell carcinoma. The V segment lost 4 bases and the J segment 8 bases; nucleotides outside the gene matches: 5. In germline, CDR1 is SGHNT, CDR2 YYREEE (reference sequence). The CDR3 spans 14 residues. The protocol was immunoSEQ multiplex PCR, while the TCRdb copy is restricted to in-frame clones and leaves out a portion. The sample includes approximately 23,000 clones, approximately 84% of them seen just once. Time point defined: blood 2 weeks post-SBRT. Described treatment: 15 Gy SBRT to primary tumor, nephrectomy 4 weeks later.

This specimen consisted of blood, obtained from a patient whose treatment included radiotherapy and nephrectomy. The source is a man aged 55-75 years with renal cell carcinoma. V usage is TRBV5-4 and J usage is TRBJ2-1; 11 positions agree with TRBD2. The chain's CDR3 is CASSPFSGRDEQFF. For the CDR3, the DNA is TGTGCCAGCAGCCCCTTTAGCGGGAGGGATGAGCAGTTCTTC.